Listed below are T cell receptor beta chains from one sample, sequenced in a study of OX40 agonist ivuxolimab in advanced cancers. Generated by immunoSEQ multiplex PCR, the TCRdb table keeps only in-frame clones and is missing some. Counted here are about 93,000 clones, roughly 89% occurring once; the ten biggest clones make up under 0.4%. Here the sequenced sample was CD4+ or CD8+ T cells sorted from blood, taken in a trial of the OX40 agonist ivuxolimab. Receptors were obtained from an adult with an advanced solid tumor such as melanoma, head and neck, liver or kidney cancer. Both conserved end residues are part of each CDR3. The D gene is left open where the match is weak. The size entry is marked missing in some rows and otherwise reads once, few, many or a size class.

V gene: TRBV18; D gene: TRBD1; clone size: NA; J gene: TRBJ1-2; CDR3 protein: CASSTTGGGYGYTF; CDR3 DNA: TGTGCCAGCTCGACCACAGGGGGCGGGTATGGCTACACCTTC
V gene: TRBV7-2; D gene: TRBD2; clone size: NA; J gene: TRBJ2-5; CDR3 protein: CASSFLAGQETQYF; CDR3 DNA: TGTGCCAGCAGCTTTTTAGCGGGGCAAGAGACCCAGTACTTC
V gene: TRBV4-3; D gene: TRBD1; clone size: NA; J gene: TRBJ1-2; CDR3 protein: CASSQGTGLGYTF; CDR3 DNA: TGCGCCAGCAGCCAAGGGACAGGGTTAGGCTACACCTTC
V gene: TRBV19; D gene: TRBD1; clone size: NA; J gene: TRBJ2-7; CDR3 protein: CASSLRTGEPYEQYF; CDR3 DNA: TGTGCCAGTAGTCTCCGGACAGGGGAGCCCTACGAGCAGTACTTC
V gene: TRBV19; D gene: NA; clone size: NA; J gene: TRBJ1-4; CDR3 protein: CASSISAGRNEKLFF; CDR3 DNA: TGTGCCAGTAGTATATCGGCAGGGAGGAATGAAAAACTGTTTTTT
V gene: TRBV14; D gene: NA; clone size: NA; J gene: TRBJ2-1; CDR3 protein: CASSQVGGSSYNEQFF; CDR3 DNA: TGTGCCAGCAGCCAAGTAGGGGGAAGCTCCTACAATGAGCAGTTCTTC
V gene: TRBV18; D gene: NA; clone size: NA; J gene: TRBJ2-7; CDR3 protein: CASSPSGHGNYEQYF; CDR3 DNA: TGTGCCAGCTCACCATCTGGGCACGGTAACTACGAGCAGTACTTC
V gene: TRBV2; D gene: NA; clone size: NA; J gene: TRBJ2-2; CDR3 protein: CASSVRGTVDTGELFF; CDR3 DNA: TGTGCCAGCAGTGTTCGAGGGACCGTAGACACCGGGGAGCTGTTTTTT
V gene: TRBV18; D gene: NA; clone size: NA; J gene: TRBJ1-5; CDR3 protein: CASSPPTRDNQPQHF; CDR3 DNA: TGTGCCAGCTCACCACCAACTAGGGACAATCAGCCCCAGCATTTT
V gene: TRBV27; D gene: NA; clone size: NA; J gene: TRBJ1-4; CDR3 protein: CASSLQGFAEKLFF; CDR3 DNA: TGTGCCAGCAGTTTACAGGGTTTCGCGGAAAAACTGTTTTTT
V gene: TRBV6-5; D gene: NA; clone size: once; J gene: TRBJ1-2; CDR3 protein: CASGGGFGYTF; CDR3 DNA: TGTGCCAGCGGGGGAGGGTTTGGCTACACCTTC
V gene: TRBV5-6; D gene: NA; clone size: NA; J gene: TRBJ2-3; CDR3 protein: CASSSPGGRRTDTQYF; CDR3 DNA: TGTGCCAGCAGCTCCCCCGGGGGCCGTCGCACAGATACGCAGTATTTT
V gene: TRBV11-3; D gene: NA; clone size: NA; J gene: TRBJ2-2; CDR3 protein: CASSQSPTGELFF; CDR3 DNA: TGTGCCAGCAGCCAGAGCCCCACCGGGGAGCTGTTTTTT
V gene: TRBV28; D gene: NA; clone size: NA; J gene: TRBJ1-4; CDR3 protein: CASSLHTSTNEKLFF; CDR3 DNA: TGTGCCAGCAGTTTACACACATCAACTAATGAAAAACTGTTTTTT
V gene: TRBV5-1; D gene: NA; clone size: NA; J gene: TRBJ1-6; CDR3 protein: CASSSRLDYSYNSPLHF; CDR3 DNA: TGCGCCAGCAGCTCCCGGCTCGACTACTCCTATAATTCACCCCTCCACTTT
V gene: TRBV10-3; D gene: NA; clone size: NA; J gene: TRBJ1-1; CDR3 protein: CAISEFGPEDTEAFF; CDR3 DNA: TGTGCCATCAGTGAGTTCGGACCAGAGGACACTGAAGCTTTCTTT
V gene: TRBV5-6; D gene: NA; clone size: NA; J gene: TRBJ2-3; CDR3 protein: CASSLKIRYTDTQYF; CDR3 DNA: TGTGCCAGCAGCTTAAAAATCCGTTACACAGATACGCAGTATTTT